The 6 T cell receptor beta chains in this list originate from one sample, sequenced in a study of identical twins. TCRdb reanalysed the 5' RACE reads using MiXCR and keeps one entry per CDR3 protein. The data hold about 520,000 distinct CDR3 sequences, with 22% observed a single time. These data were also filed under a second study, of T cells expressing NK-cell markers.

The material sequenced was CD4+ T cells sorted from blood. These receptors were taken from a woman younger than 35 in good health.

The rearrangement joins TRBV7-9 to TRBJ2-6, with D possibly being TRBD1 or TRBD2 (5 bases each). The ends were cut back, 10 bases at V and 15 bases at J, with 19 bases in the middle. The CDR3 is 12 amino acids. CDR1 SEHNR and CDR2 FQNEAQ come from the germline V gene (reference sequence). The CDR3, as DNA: TGTGCCATGACGTGGGACGATAGGGACCTGACTTTC. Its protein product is CAMTWDDRDLTF. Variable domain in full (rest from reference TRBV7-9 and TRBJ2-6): DTGVSQNPRHKITKRGQNVTFRCDPISEHNRLYWYRQTLGQGPEFLTYFQNEAQLEKSRLLSDRFSAERPKGSFSTLEIQRTEQGDSAMYLCAMTWDDRDLTFGAGSRLTVL.

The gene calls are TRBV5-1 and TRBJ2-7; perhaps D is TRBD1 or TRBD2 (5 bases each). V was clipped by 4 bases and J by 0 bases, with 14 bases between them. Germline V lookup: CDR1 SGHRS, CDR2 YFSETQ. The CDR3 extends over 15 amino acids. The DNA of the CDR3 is TGCGCCAGCAGCGCAGGGACGGCGGGCTCCTACGAGCAGTACTTC. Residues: CASSAGTAGSYEQYF.

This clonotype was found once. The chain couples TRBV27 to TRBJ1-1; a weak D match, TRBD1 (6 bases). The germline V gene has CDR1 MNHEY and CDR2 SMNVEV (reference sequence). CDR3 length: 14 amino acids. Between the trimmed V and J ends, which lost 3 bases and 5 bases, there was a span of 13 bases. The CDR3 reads CASSFSGARTEAFF. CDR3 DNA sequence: TGTGCCAGCAGTTTCTCGGGGGCGCGAACTGAAGCTTTCTTT.

The CDR3 DNA follows: TGTGCCGGGACAGCTGAGCAGTACTTC. Protein product: CAGTAEQYF. The chain is built from TRBV25-1 and TRBJ2-7; 7 bases line up with TRBD1. CDR1 is MGHDK, CDR2 SYGVNS, per germline. The junction had 2 bases not matched to a gene; V was cut back by 11 bases and J by 7 bases. The CDR3 consists of 9 residues.

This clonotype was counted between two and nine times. The CDR3 DNA follows: TGCAGCGCATCCCAGGGGAGCTCCTACAATGAGCAGTTCTTC. It is translated as CSASQGSSYNEQFF. The V and J genes are TRBV29-1 and TRBJ2-1, with D possibly being TRBD1 (6 bases). The CDR3 has 14 residues. Trimming stripped 7 bases from V and 0 bases from J, with 13 bases between. Germline CDR1 SQVTM, CDR2 ANQGSEA.

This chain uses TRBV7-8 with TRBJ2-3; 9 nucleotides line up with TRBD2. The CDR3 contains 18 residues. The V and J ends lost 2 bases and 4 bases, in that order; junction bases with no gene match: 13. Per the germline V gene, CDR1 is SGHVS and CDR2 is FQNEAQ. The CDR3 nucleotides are TGTGCCAGCAGCTTACTTCAAGGCCTAGCGGGAAAGTCAGATACGCAGTATTTT. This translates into CASSLLQGLAGKSDTQYF.